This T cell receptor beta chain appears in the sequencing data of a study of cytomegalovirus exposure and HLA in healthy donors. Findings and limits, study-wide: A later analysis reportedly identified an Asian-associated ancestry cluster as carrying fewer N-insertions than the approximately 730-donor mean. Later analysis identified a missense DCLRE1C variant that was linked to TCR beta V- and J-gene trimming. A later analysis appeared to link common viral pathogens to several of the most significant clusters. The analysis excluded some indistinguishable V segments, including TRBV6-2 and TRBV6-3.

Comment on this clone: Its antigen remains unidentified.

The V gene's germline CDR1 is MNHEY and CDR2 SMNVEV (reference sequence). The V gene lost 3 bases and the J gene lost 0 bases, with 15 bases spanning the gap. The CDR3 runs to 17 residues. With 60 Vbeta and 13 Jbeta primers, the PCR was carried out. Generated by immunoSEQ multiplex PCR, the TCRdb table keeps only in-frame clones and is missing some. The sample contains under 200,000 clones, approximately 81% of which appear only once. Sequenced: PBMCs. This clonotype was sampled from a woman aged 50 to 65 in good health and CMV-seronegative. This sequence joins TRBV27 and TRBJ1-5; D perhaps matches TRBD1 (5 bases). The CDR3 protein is CASSFRGRDYSNQPQHF. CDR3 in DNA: TGTGCCAGCAGTTTTAGGGGCAGGGATTATAGCAATCAGCCCCAGCATTTT.